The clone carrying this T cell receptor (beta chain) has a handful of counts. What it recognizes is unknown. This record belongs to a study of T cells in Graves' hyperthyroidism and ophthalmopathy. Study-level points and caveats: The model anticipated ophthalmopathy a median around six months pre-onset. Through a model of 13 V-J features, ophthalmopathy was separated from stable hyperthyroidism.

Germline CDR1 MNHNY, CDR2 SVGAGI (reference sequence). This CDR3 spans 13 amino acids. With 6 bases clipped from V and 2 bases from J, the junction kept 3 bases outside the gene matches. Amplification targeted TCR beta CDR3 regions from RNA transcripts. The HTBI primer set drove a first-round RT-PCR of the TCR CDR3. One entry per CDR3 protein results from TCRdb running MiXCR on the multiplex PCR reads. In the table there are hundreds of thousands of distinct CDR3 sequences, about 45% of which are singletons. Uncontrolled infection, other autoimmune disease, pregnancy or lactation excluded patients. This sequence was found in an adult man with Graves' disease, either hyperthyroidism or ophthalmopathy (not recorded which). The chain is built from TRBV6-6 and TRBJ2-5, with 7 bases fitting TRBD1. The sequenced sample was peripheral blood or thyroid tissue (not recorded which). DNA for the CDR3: TGTGCCAGCAGGGGACAGCTACAAGAGACCCAGTACTTC. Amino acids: CASRGQLQETQYF.